The present TCR beta chain was sequenced within a study of blood T cell repertoires in COVID-19. Study-wide context: Some COVID-19 samples were acute and others convalescent; all came from the United States, Italy and Spain. Nucleic acid was either cDNA or gDNA, and it came from T cells, B-cell-depleted T cells, or PBMCs.

CDR1 is SGHTA, CDR2 FQGNSA, per germline. The CDR3 is made up of 15 amino acids. The ends lost 5 bases at V and 7 bases at J; junction bases unmatched: 9. Per the study methods: Estimates of nucleated cell counts were drawn from the amplification of reference gene primers. Data came from immunoSEQ multiplex PCR; TCRdb stores just in-frame clones and leaves some out. From that table come the V and J calls and clone size; the DNA was used to work out D and trimming. The sample lists some 100,000 clones; approximately 90% were seen once. The chain couples TRBV7-2 to TRBJ2-1; 9 positions match TRBD2. Sequences were obtained from peripheral blood. This receptor was taken from a woman older than 75 with active COVID-19. The CDR3 nucleotides read TGTGCCAGCAGCCCCGGGACTAGCCGATGGAATGAGCAGTTCTTC. This encodes CASSPGTSRWNEQFF.